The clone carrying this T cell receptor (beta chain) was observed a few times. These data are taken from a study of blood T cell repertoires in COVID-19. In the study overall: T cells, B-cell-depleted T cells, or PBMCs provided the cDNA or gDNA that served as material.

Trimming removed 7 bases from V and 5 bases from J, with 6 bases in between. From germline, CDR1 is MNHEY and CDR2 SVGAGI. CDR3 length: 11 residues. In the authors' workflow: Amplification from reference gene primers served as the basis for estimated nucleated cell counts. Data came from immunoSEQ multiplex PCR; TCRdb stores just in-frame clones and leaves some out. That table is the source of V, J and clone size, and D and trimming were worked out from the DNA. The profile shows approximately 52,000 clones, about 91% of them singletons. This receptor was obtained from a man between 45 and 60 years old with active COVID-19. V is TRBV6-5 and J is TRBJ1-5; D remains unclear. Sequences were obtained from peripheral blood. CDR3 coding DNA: TGTGCCAGCAACAGTTATCAGCCCCAGCATTTT. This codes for CASNSYQPQHF.